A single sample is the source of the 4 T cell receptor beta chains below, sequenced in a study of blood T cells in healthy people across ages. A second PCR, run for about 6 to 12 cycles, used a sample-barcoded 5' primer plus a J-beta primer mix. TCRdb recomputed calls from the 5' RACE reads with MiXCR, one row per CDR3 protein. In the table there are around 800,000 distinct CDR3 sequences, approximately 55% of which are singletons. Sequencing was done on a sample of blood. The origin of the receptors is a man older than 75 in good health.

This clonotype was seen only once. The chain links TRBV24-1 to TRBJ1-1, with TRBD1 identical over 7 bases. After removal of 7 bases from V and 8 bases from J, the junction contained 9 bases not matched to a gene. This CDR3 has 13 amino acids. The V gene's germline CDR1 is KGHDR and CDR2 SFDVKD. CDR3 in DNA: TGTGCCACCAGGGGGGTACAGGGGCGCGAAGCTTTCTTT. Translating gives CATRGVQGREAFF.

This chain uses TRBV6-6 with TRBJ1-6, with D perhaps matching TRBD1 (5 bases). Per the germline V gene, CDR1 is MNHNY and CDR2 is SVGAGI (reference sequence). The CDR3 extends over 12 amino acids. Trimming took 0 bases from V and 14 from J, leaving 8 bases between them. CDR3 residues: CASSYSGAALHF. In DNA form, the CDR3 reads TGTGCCAGCAGTTACTCAGGGGCAGCCCTCCACTTT.

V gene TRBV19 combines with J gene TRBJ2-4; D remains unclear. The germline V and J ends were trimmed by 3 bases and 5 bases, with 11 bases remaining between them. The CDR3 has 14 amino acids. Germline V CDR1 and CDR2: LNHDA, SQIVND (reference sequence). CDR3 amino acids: CASSIDPKENIQYF. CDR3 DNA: TGTGCCAGTAGTATCGATCCGAAAGAAAACATTCAGTACTTC.

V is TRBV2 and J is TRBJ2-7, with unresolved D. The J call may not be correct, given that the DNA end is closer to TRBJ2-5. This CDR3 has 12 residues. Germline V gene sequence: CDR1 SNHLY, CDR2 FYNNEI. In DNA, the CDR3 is TGTGCCAGCAGTATCCTAGTGGAGACCCAGTACTTC. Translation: CASSILVETQYF.